What follows are 24 T cell receptor beta chains derived from one specimen sequenced in a study of T-cell memory formation after mild COVID-19 (dated by TCRdb to about 2021). The library came from 5' RACE. Sequencer: Illumina NovaSeq 6000. TCRdb took the public reads, trimmed them with fastp at Q25, ran MiXCR for clone calling and kept in-frame beta chains. Each CDR3 protein gets just one entry, which takes the most common genes and DNA from the rows behind it. The sample table contains some 180,000 distinct CDR3 sequences; only one count was recorded for less than 20% of them. In total, the top ten clones hold under 4.5% of the sample. Sequences were obtained from PBMCs or a T cell subset sorted from them (not recorded which). Receptor source: a man between 18 and 29 years old who had mild COVID-19 (a few samples of this study predate the infection). The sample titles of this study are shuffled in the database, so cell type and time point are left out; the donor was told from shared clones.

This clonotype was seen repeatedly, ten times or more. The V and J genes are TRBV7-2 and TRBJ2-3, with 8 bases lining up with TRBD2. The CDR3 is 12 residues long. Germline CDR1 reads SGHTA; CDR2 reads FQGNSA. V lost 6 bases, J lost 8 bases, and 4 bases stayed unmatched. Here the CDR3 reads CASRRTSPTQYF. The CDR3 DNA reads as TGTGCCAGCAGAAGGACTAGCCCTACGCAGTATTTT. The full variable domain, completed using reference TRBV7-2 and TRBJ2-3, is GAGVSQSPSNKVTEKGKDVELRCDPISGHTALYWYRQSLGQGLEFLIYFQGNSAPDKSGLPSDRFSAERTGGSVSTLTIQRTQQEDSAVYLCASRRTSPTQYFGPGTRLTVL.

A note on this clonotype: A read error may account for a junction end that differs from germline. The gene calls are TRBV6-5 and TRBJ1-6; 9 bases match TRBD1. The CDR3 loop spans 15 amino acids. Germline-derived CDR1 and CDR2 are MNHEY and SVGAGI. CDR3 loop: CASSYGTGSHSPLHF. The DNA for the CDR3 is TGTGCCAGCAGTTATGGGACAGGGAGTCACTCACCACTCCACTTT.

The chain links TRBV3-1 to TRBJ2-2; 8 positions agree with TRBD1. Unmatched junction bases numbered 2, after V lost 0 bases and J lost 5 bases. The CDR3 extends over 15 amino acids. In germline, CDR1 is LGHDT, CDR2 YNNKEL (reference sequence). For the CDR3, the DNA is TGTGCCAGCAGCCAAGAACACAGGGGGACCGGGGAGCTGTTTTTT. The encoded protein is CASSQEHRGTGELFF.

This clonotype was counted a few times. Here the CDR3 DNA reads TGTGCCAGCAGCGGAACGACTAGCGGGGGGTCCTACAATGAGCAGTTCTTC. It codes for CASSGTTSGGSYNEQFF. The chain uses TRBV7-2 and TRBJ2-1; 13 bases agree with TRBD2. Germline V gene data show CDR1 as SGHTA and CDR2 as FQGNSA. J was trimmed by 1 base and V by 5 bases; bases with no gene match: 5. This CDR3 contains 17 residues.

This clonotype was seen only a few times. The genes are TRBV4-2 and TRBJ2-5, with 7 bases matching TRBD2. Germline CDR1 LGHNA, CDR2 YNFKEQ. This CDR3 region has 14 residues. Germline trimming cut 4 bases from V and 3 bases from J; bases unmatched to any gene: 5. The CDR3 spells CASSPGRGEETQYF. The CDR3 DNA follows: TGTGCCAGCAGCCCCGGACGGGGGGAAGAGACCCAGTACTTC.

The J gene is TRBJ1-5, the V gene TRBV6-2 or TRBV6-3; D might be TRBD1 (5 bases). Germline V gene data show CDR1 as MNHEY and CDR2 as SVGEGT. V was pared by 4 bases and J by 7 bases, with 8 bases between. This CDR3 is built from 12 residues. In nucleotides, the CDR3 is TGTGCCAGCAGTTTGAGACAGCAGCCCCAGCATTTT. Translation: CASSLRQQPQHF.

In this sample, this clonotype turned up a few times. V and J are TRBV10-3 and TRBJ1-4; D gene unclear. CDR1 and CDR2 from the germline V gene are ENHRY and SYGVKD. The ends were cut back, 2 bases at V and 7 bases at J, with 5 bases in the middle. The CDR3 length is 12 residues. CDR3 sequence reads: CAISERGEKLFF. The CDR3, as DNA: TGTGCCATCAGTGAGCGAGGTGAAAAACTGTTTTTT.

The chain couples TRBV10-3 to TRBJ2-3; D not resolved. Between the trimmed V and J ends, which lost 4 bases and 6 bases, there was a span of 8 bases. Germline values: CDR1 ENHRY, CDR2 SYGVKD. The CDR3 runs 12 residues. CDR3 in DNA: TGTGCCATCAGTGTTAATATGGATACGCAGTATTTT. Its protein is CAISVNMDTQYF.

V is TRBV7-2 and J is TRBJ2-7, with 9 bases identical to TRBD2. CDR3 length: 15 amino acids. Germline assignment: CDR1 SGHTA and CDR2 FQGNSA. V lost 1 base to trimming and J lost 3 bases; unmatched junction nucleotides: 4. The CDR3 DNA follows: TGTGCCAGCAGCTTAGAGCGGGGGGCGATCTACGAGCAGTACTTC. Translated, it gives CASSLERGAIYEQYF.

The CDR3 loop reads CSASARQINSPLHF. In DNA form, the CDR3 reads TGCAGTGCTAGCGCCCGACAGATCAATTCACCCCTCCACTTT. The J gene is TRBJ1-6, the V gene TRBV20-1; D is perhaps TRBD1 (5 bases). With 3 bases removed from V and 7 bases from J, the gap between germline ends came to 13 bases. This CDR3 has 14 amino acids. In germline, CDR1 is DFQATT, CDR2 SNEGSKA (reference sequence).

This clonotype was seen more than once but under ten times. J is TRBJ2-2 and V is TRBV4-3, with D possibly TRBD1 on 6 matching bases. V lost 2 bases and J 6 bases, leaving 10 bases between the germline ends. The CDR3 sequence is 14 residues long. CDR1 LGHNA and CDR2 YSLEER come from the germline V gene. The CDR3 reads CASSQTQGPGELFF. CDR3 bases: TGCGCCAGCAGCCAAACACAGGGCCCCGGGGAGCTGTTTTTT.

This clonotype was found a few times. The chain employs TRBV7-2 and TRBJ2-7; perhaps D is TRBD1 or TRBD2 (5 bases each). Trimming stripped 5 bases from V and 5 bases from J, with 22 bases between. Germline V gives CDR1 SGHTA, CDR2 FQGNSA. The CDR3 runs to 16 residues. The CDR3 loop reads CASSPPGRRVPHEQYF. The CDR3 nucleotides are TGTGCCAGCAGCCCCCCAGGGAGACGGGTCCCCCACGAGCAGTACTTC. The entire variable domain, with the rest obtained from reference TRBV7-2 and TRBJ2-7, is as follows: GAGVSQSPSNKVTEKGKDVELRCDPISGHTALYWYRQSLGQGLEFLIYFQGNSAPDKSGLPSDRFSAERTGGSVSTLTIQRTQQEDSAVYLCASSPPGRRVPHEQYFGPGTRLTVT.

The chain uses TRBV12-3 or TRBV12-4 and TRBJ2-3; TRBD2 is a possible D gene (6 bases). Between the trimmed V and J ends, which lost 5 bases and 4 bases, there was a span of 16 bases. The CDR3 is made up of 15 amino acids. In DNA, the CDR3 is TGTGCCAGCAGTCCAGCGGCGGGGAACGCAGATACGCAGTATTTT. Encoded protein: CASSPAAGNADTQYF.

The gene calls are TRBV3-1 and TRBJ2-6; no firm D call. CDR3 size: 16 residues. Trimming pared 4 bases from V and 0 bases from J, leaving 10 bases between. Germline loops: CDR1 LGHDT, CDR2 YNNKEL (reference sequence). The CDR3 loop is CASSLLQSSGANVLTF. In DNA, the CDR3 is TGTGCCAGCAGCCTTTTACAGAGCTCTGGGGCCAACGTCCTGACTTTC. The whole variable domain, remainder taken from reference TRBV3-1 and TRBJ2-6, is DTAVSQTPKYLVTQMGNDKSIKCEQNLGHDTMYWYKQDSKKFLKIMFSYNNKELIINETVPNRFSPKSPDKAHLNLHINSLELGDSAVYFCASSLLQSSGANVLTFGAGSRLTVL.

This clonotype was observed a few times. The chain carries TRBV9 and TRBJ2-1; 10 bases are a match to TRBD2. With V trimmed by 4 bases and J by 8 bases, 3 bases remained unmatched. Germline V gene lookup returns CDR1 SGDLS and CDR2 YYNGEE. This CDR3 comprises 13 residues. As DNA, the CDR3 is TGTGCCAGCAGCATCGGACTAGCGGATGAGCAGTTCTTC. Its translation: CASSIGLADEQFF.

This clonotype was seen more than once but under ten times. V is TRBV6-6 and J is TRBJ1-1; D is possibly TRBD1 (5 bases). The CDR3 runs 11 residues. V was cut by 7 bases and J by 11 bases, with 14 bases left in between. CDR1 is MNHNY, CDR2 SVGAGI, per germline (reference sequence). The CDR3 reads CASTQTRGAFF. The CDR3 bases are TGTGCCAGCACCCAAACGAGGGGCGCTTTCTTT.

This clonotype was recorded a few times. The chain links TRBV7-2 to TRBJ1-1; D may be TRBD1 (5 bases). The V end lost 4 bases, the J end lost 1 base, and 13 bases lay between the germline ends. Looked up from germline, CDR1 is SGHTA and CDR2 is FQGNSA. The CDR3 totals 15 residues. CDR3 sequence (DNA): TGTGCCAGCAGCTCAATCCAGGGCCAGAACACTGAAGCTTTCTTT. Protein product: CASSSIQGQNTEAFF.

The V gene is TRBV9, the J gene TRBJ2-7, with TRBD1 identical over 8 bases. Per germline, CDR1 SGDLS and CDR2 YYNGEE. V shed 4 bases, J shed 6 bases, and the junction held 9 bases outside the gene matches. This CDR3 has 14 residues. The CDR3 nucleotides read TGTGCCAGCAGCACATCGGACAGGGTCCGCGAGCAGTACTTC. Protein sequence: CASSTSDRVREQYF.

The gene calls are TRBV7-2 and TRBJ2-1; D gene ambiguous. There are 13 residues in the CDR3. The V gene's germline CDR1 is SGHTA and CDR2 FQGNSA. The V end was cut by 3 bases, the J end by 4 bases, with 7 bases between. CDR3: CASSFPHYNEQFF. CDR3 nucleotides: TGTGCCAGCAGCTTCCCACATTACAATGAGCAGTTCTTC.

This sequence joins TRBV28 and TRBJ1-2; the D gene is possibly TRBD1 (5 bases). Per germline, CDR1 MDHEN and CDR2 SYDVKM. There are 16 residues in the CDR3. V shed 8 bases and J shed 7 bases, with 26 bases lying between them. The CDR3 spells CASLHRGLGWGGGYTF. CDR3 bases: TGTGCCAGCCTCCATAGGGGACTTGGATGGGGAGGTGGCTACACCTTC.

This clonotype was seen ten or more times. The V and J genes are TRBV3-1 and TRBJ1-2; D remains ambiguous. Trimming removed 1 base from V and 4 bases from J, with 13 bases in between. The CDR3 is made up of 15 amino acids. Germline assignment: CDR1 LGHDT and CDR2 YNNKEL (reference sequence). The CDR3 DNA follows: TGTGCCAGCAGCCAAGGGAGAGCTAAGCCCTATGGCTACACCTTC. It is translated as CASSQGRAKPYGYTF.

J is TRBJ2-1 and V is TRBV7-2; D is undetermined. CDR3 size: 14 residues. Germline values: CDR1 SGHTA, CDR2 FQGNSA. V dropped 3 bases and J dropped 7 bases, with 13 bases sitting between them. As DNA, the CDR3 is TGTGCCAGCAGCTTCCAGGTTTCCCAGAATGAGCAGTTCTTC. Its protein product is CASSFQVSQNEQFF.

This clonotype turned up a few times. The rearrangement links TRBV28 to TRBJ2-1; D might be TRBD1 (6 bases). This CDR3 has 14 residues. Trimming stripped 2 bases from V and 5 bases from J, with 10 bases between. Germline CDR1 reads MDHEN; CDR2 reads SYDVKM. Written as DNA, the CDR3 is TGTGCCAGCAGTTTAATCCACAGGGACAATGAGCAGTTCTTC. Encoded protein: CASSLIHRDNEQFF.

This clonotype was detected only a few times. V usage is TRBV10-3 and J usage is TRBJ1-2; D is perhaps TRBD1 (5 bases). The CDR3 is made up of 16 amino acids. The V end lost 0 bases, the J end lost 2 bases, and 13 bases lay between the germline ends. Germline CDR1 is ENHRY and CDR2 is SYGVKD. The CDR3 reads CAISESPARENYGYTF. In nucleotides, the CDR3 is TGTGCCATCAGTGAGTCGCCTGCCAGGGAGAACTATGGCTACACCTTC.